This TCR beta chain was sequenced during a study of blood T cell repertoires in COVID-19. Across the whole study: Collection of acute and convalescent COVID-19 samples took place in the United States, Italy and Spain. Sources were T cells, B-cell-depleted T cells, or PBMCs; the material itself was cDNA or gDNA.

The CDR3 runs 15 residues. The V and J ends lost 1 base and 4 bases respectively, with 14 bases between them. Germline assignment: CDR1 LGHNA and CDR2 YSLEER. Data came from immunoSEQ multiplex PCR; TCRdb stores just in-frame clones and leaves some out. The sample yields about 150,000 clones, 86% seen once. Specimen: peripheral blood. The TCR comes from a woman in her seventies with acute or convalescent COVID-19. This chain joins TRBV4-3 and TRBJ2-7; weak D call: TRBD1 (7 bases). Here the CDR3 reads CASSQAQGGRYEQYF. The CDR3, as DNA: TGCGCCAGCAGCCAAGCTCAGGGGGGTAGGTACGAGCAGTACTTC.